This passage covers 16 T cell receptor beta chains from one sample sequenced in a study of T-cell reconstitution after alpha-beta-depleted transplantation in children (dated by TCRdb to about 2016). Library prep was done by PCR. The sequencer listed for this sample is Illumina HiSeq 2500. Molecular barcoding was employed in the preparation of TCR libraries, with unique molecular identifiers being used to normalize TCRbeta repertoire quantification. The public reads were run again by TCRdb, first through fastp at Q25 and then through MiXCR, and only productive beta chains were kept. CDR3 protein duplicates are merged, each entry listing the most common genes and DNA. The sample table lists some 240,000 distinct CDR3 sequences, around 11% of them with a count of one. The biggest ten clones account for around 2.8% of the sample. The sample was PBMCs from the stem cell graft donor, taken from the stem cell graft. The receptors come from a human donor who donated a stem cell graft to a child with acute lymphoblastic leukemia.

This clonotype was counted at least ten times. V is TRBV20-1 and J is TRBJ1-1; D not certain. The CDR3 runs 14 residues. Looked up from germline, CDR1 is DFQATT and CDR2 is SNEGSKA (reference sequence). Trimming pared 6 bases from V and 1 base from J, leaving 15 bases between. The CDR3 reads CSAYTFRKNTEAFF. CDR3 DNA sequence: TGCAGTGCCTATACCTTTAGGAAGAACACTGAAGCTTTCTTT.

Many counts were recorded for this clonotype. CDR3 bases: TGTGCCAGCAGCCAAGAAATCGAGGACAGATACTATGGCTACACCTTC. This codes for CASSQEIEDRYYGYTF. The V call is TRBV4-2, the J call TRBJ1-2; possibly TRBD1 for D (6 bases). The V end lost 0 bases, the J end lost 3 bases, and 14 bases lay between the germline ends. Germline CDR1 is LGHNA and CDR2 is YNFKEQ. The length of the CDR3 is 16 residues.

This clonotype showed up many times. J is TRBJ2-5 and V is TRBV20-1; D is unclear. This CDR3 contains 12 residues. In germline, CDR1 is DFQATT, CDR2 SNEGSKA (reference sequence). V dropped 5 bases and J dropped 5 bases, with 12 bases sitting between them. The CDR3 nucleotides are TGCAGTGCTCCGGTCCTACGGGAGACCCAGTACTTC. Protein product: CSAPVLRETQYF.

This clonotype was seen many times. The V call is TRBV28, the J call TRBJ2-7; no definite D call. The V end lost 2 bases, the J end lost 2 bases, and 16 bases lay between the germline ends. The CDR3 consists of 16 residues. Germline V gives CDR1 MDHEN, CDR2 SYDVKM. The CDR3 loop is CASSLIGLGEPYEQYF. Written as DNA, the CDR3 is TGTGCCAGCAGTTTAATAGGCCTTGGCGAACCCTACGAGCAGTACTTC.

This clonotype was recorded at least ten times. This chain connects TRBV5-1 to TRBJ2-3; 7 nucleotides align to TRBD1. Germline CDR1 and CDR2: SGHRS and YFSETQ. Unmatched junction bases numbered 4, after V lost 4 bases and J lost 2 bases. This CDR3 has 14 residues. CDR3 region: CASSEGQHTDTQYF. DNA for the CDR3: TGCGCCAGCAGCGAGGGACAGCACACAGATACGCAGTATTTT.

This clonotype was seen at least ten times. The chain uses TRBV7-8 and TRBJ2-7; D uncertain. CDR1 is SGHVS, CDR2 FQNEAQ, per germline. The CDR3 contains 15 residues. The V end was cut by 2 bases, the J end by 2 bases, with 13 bases between. The CDR3 spells CASSLLRTRTYEQYF. The CDR3 DNA reads as TGTGCCAGCAGCTTACTGAGGACCAGGACCTACGAGCAGTACTTC. Full variable domain (outside the CDR3, taken from reference TRBV7-8 and TRBJ2-7): GAGVSQSPRYKVAKRGQDVALRCDPISGHVSLFWYQQALGQGPEFLTYFQNEAQLDKSGLPSDRFFAERPEGSVSTLKIQRTQQEDSAVYLCASSLLRTRTYEQYFGPGTRLTVT.

CDR3 region: CASSEGAGGNGELFF. The CDR3 region has the DNA TGTGCCAGCAGTGAAGGGGCGGGGGGGAACGGGGAGCTGTTTTTT. The V call is TRBV25-1, the J call TRBJ2-2; 9 bases are shared with TRBD2. Germline assignment: CDR1 MGHDK and CDR2 SYGVNS. The V and J ends lost 2 bases and 7 bases, in that order; junction bases with no gene match: 5. This CDR3 region has 15 residues.

A word on this clonotype: Just one base apart from a much larger clone, this may be a read error. This chain joins TRBV5-6 and TRBJ2-7; D is possibly TRBD1 (6 bases). CDR3 length: 13 residues. From germline, CDR1 is SGHDT and CDR2 YYEEEE. Trimming shortened V by 4 bases and J by 7 bases, and 15 bases separated the two germline ends. The CDR3 region has the DNA TGTGCCAGCAGCCTCGACAGGTGGGTGGAGCAGTACTTC. The encoded protein is CASSLDRWVEQYF.

The sample holds many counts of this clonotype. The genes are TRBV27 and TRBJ2-7; the D call may be TRBD1 or TRBD2 (5 bases each). V lost 4 bases and J lost 6, with 16 bases in between. CDR3 length: 14 residues. Per the germline V gene, CDR1 is MNHEY and CDR2 is SMNVEV (reference sequence). The CDR3 sequence: CASSWGPGSSEQYF. The CDR3 DNA sequence: TGTGCCAGCAGTTGGGGTCCAGGGAGTTCCGAGCAGTACTTC.

This clonotype showed up just a few times. The chain recombines TRBV29-1 with TRBJ2-5, with 9 bases that match TRBD2. Germline V CDR1 and CDR2: SQVTM, ANQGSEA. There are 14 residues in the CDR3. V dropped 7 bases and J dropped 3; count of bases not matched to a gene: 9. CDR3 in amino acids: CSGARGGPEETQYF. CDR3 coding DNA: TGCAGCGGAGCGCGGGGGGGCCCCGAAGAGACCCAGTACTTC.

This clonotype was detected ten times or more. The chain couples TRBV29-1 to TRBJ2-1; D is undetermined. Per the germline V gene, CDR1 is SQVTM and CDR2 is ANQGSEA. Between the trimmed V and J ends, which lost 7 bases and 6 bases, there was a span of 16 bases. CDR3 length: 13 amino acids. CDR3 DNA: TGCAGCGCGACGCTCGCTAGTCTCAATGAGCAGTTCTTC. It codes for CSATLASLNEQFF.

This clonotype was seen at least ten times. V is TRBV5-1 and J is TRBJ2-5, with D possibly being TRBD1 (6 bases). Germline assignment: CDR1 SGHRS and CDR2 YFSETQ. The CDR3 length is 15 residues. Trimming took 1 base from V and 4 from J, leaving 14 bases between them. CDR3 region: CASSLYQGKGETQYF. In DNA form, the CDR3 reads TGCGCCAGCAGCTTGTATCAGGGGAAAGGAGAGACCCAGTACTTC.

This clonotype occurred many times. The rearrangement joins TRBV28 to TRBJ2-1; TRBD2 is a possible D gene (5 bases). The CDR3 is 15 amino acids. Germline V gene data show CDR1 as MDHEN and CDR2 as SYDVKM. The ends were cut back, 6 bases at V and 5 bases at J, with 17 bases in the middle. CDR3 DNA sequence: TGTGCCAGCAGCCATCTTATCATCGGGGACAATGAGCAGTTCTTC. Amino acid sequence: CASSHLIIGDNEQFF. Drawing the rest from reference TRBV28 and TRBJ2-1, the complete variable domain is DVKVTQSSRYLVKRTGEKVFLECVQDMDHENMFWYRQDPGLGLRLIYFSYDVKMKEKGDIPEGYSVSREKKERFSLILESASTNQTSMYLCASSHLIIGDNEQFFGPGTRLTVL.

This clonotype was observed at least ten times. The rearrangement joins TRBV7-9 to TRBJ1-5, with D unresolved. V was shortened by 2 bases and J by 4 bases, with 6 bases between the two germline ends. Germline loops: CDR1 SEHNR, CDR2 FQNEAQ (reference sequence). The length of the CDR3 is 13 residues. The CDR3 here is CASSLSVNQPQHF. CDR3 DNA sequence: TGTGCCAGCAGCTTATCGGTAAATCAGCCCCAGCATTTT.

This clonotype came up a few times. V is TRBV19 and J is TRBJ1-3; D gene unclear. Deletions cut 3 bases from V and 0 bases from J, with 6 bases between. The CDR3 covers 14 residues. Germline loops: CDR1 LNHDA, CDR2 SQIVND (reference sequence). The CDR3, as DNA: TGTGCCAGTAGTATCTCAGACTCTGGAAACACCATATATTTT. Protein product: CASSISDSGNTIYF. The entire variable domain, with the rest obtained from reference TRBV19 and TRBJ1-3, is as follows: DGGITQSPKYLFRKEGQNVTLSCEQNLNHDAMYWYRQDPGQGLRLIYYSQIVNDFQKGDIAEGYSVSREKKESFPLTVTSAQKNPTAFYLCASSISDSGNTIYFGEGSWLTVV.

This clonotype was counted ten times or more. The gene calls are TRBV5-1 and TRBJ1-1; D not certain. The CDR3 totals 15 residues. Trimming left V 4 bases short and J 0 bases short, with 13 bases between. Germline CDR1 reads SGHRS; CDR2 reads YFSETQ. The CDR3, as DNA: TGCGCCAGCAGCCTCGAAGGGTACATGAACACTGAAGCTTTCTTT. Its protein is CASSLEGYMNTEAFF.